The T cell receptor beta chain under discussion was sequenced for a study of blood T cells in healthy people across ages. Study results and caveats: When set beside aged donors, long-lived donors presented more naive CD4+ cells and higher diversity. Among T cells, TCR beta diversity per million cells dropped roughly linearly as age rose. Any conclusive comparison of naive versus antigen-experienced cells was prevented by using unsorted PBMCs.

Next came a second PCR, run for roughly 6 to 11 cycles, which used a sample-barcoded 5' primer along with a J-beta primer mix. From the 5' RACE reads, TCRdb called clonotypes with MiXCR, one entry per CDR3 protein. This repertoire shows 1,100,000 or so distinct CDR3 sequences, 45% found once; its top ten account for about 19%. This clonotype was seen a few times. The antigen remains unidentified. Material for sequencing was blood. This clonotype was sampled from a woman aged 55-75 years in good health.

Here the CDR3 reads CASSDRGGRADTQYF. The DNA of the CDR3 is TGTGCCAGCAGCGACCGTGGGGGGCGGGCAGATACGCAGTATTTT. V usage is TRBV2 and J usage is TRBJ2-3; either TRBD1 or TRBD2 may supply D (6 bases each). The V end lost 6 bases, the J end lost 4 bases, and 17 bases lay between the germline ends. The V gene's germline CDR1 is SNHLY and CDR2 FYNNEI. The CDR3 extends over 15 amino acids.